This TCR beta chain emerged from a study of blood T cell repertoires in COVID-19. On the study more broadly: The United States, Italy and Spain supplied acute and convalescent COVID-19 samples.

Sequencing was performed with immunoSEQ multiplex PCR; in TCRdb, only in-frame clones are kept and a portion is missing. Of around 230,000 clones listed, 88% are singletons. CDR1 SGHRS and CDR2 YFSETQ come from the germline V gene. V shed 4 bases and J shed 4 bases, with 12 bases lying between them. The CDR3 covers 14 residues. The chain is built from TRBV5-1 and TRBJ2-1; D ambiguous. This TCR came from a man in his forties with acute or convalescent COVID-19. What was sequenced was peripheral blood. The CDR3 region has the DNA TGCGCCAGCAGCCACCAGTCCACGTACAATGAGCAGTTCTTC. This sequence encodes CASSHQSTYNEQFF. The full variable domain, with the rest looked up from reference TRBV5-1 and TRBJ2-1, is KAGVTQTPRYLIKTRGQQVTLSCSPISGHRSVSWYQQTPGQGLQFLFEYFSETQRNKGNFPGRFSGRQFSNSRSEMNVSTLELGDSALYLCASSHQSTYNEQFFGPGTRLTVL.